A single sample is the source of the 6 T cell receptor beta chains below, sequenced in a study of blood T cell repertoires in COVID-19 (dated by TCRdb to 2018 to 2021). Libraries were prepared through the immunoSEQ multiplex PCR assay. The source is immuneACCESS, and TCRdb retained only in-frame sequences with V and J called. Part of the clones is not carried over; for the studies checked, unresolved V genes explain less than half of this, and the remainder is unexplained. In all, the sample holds a few hundred thousand clones, and approximately 90% of those were seen once. The ten top clones hold roughly 3.7% of the sample. Sequenced sample: PBMCs or T cells enriched from blood (not recorded which). These receptors were obtained from a woman between 18 and 29 years old in a cohort exposed to, infected with or recovered from COVID-19 (not recorded which).

The V gene is TRBV4-1, the J gene TRBJ2-2; 8 positions agree with TRBD2. The germline gives CDR1 MGHRA, CDR2 YSYEKL. V lost 1 base to trimming and J lost 4 bases; unmatched junction nucleotides: 5. This CDR3 has 16 residues. The CDR3 coding sequence is TGCGCCAGCAGCCAAGTTGGGGCGGGAGGCACCGGGGAGCTGTTTTTT. Translated: CASSQVGAGGTGELFF.

This chain connects TRBV24-1 to TRBJ2-1, with 8 bases fitting TRBD2. The CDR3 contains 15 residues. V trimming: 4 bases; J trimming: 9 bases; junction bases outside the gene matches: 10. CDR1 and CDR2 (germline): KGHDR, SFDVKD. The CDR3 protein is CATSETGGSNGEQFF. The CDR3 region has the DNA TGTGCCACCAGTGAAACGGGAGGGAGCAATGGTGAGCAGTTCTTC.

Points on this clone: Distinct nucleotide sequences in the sample also encode this CDR3. The chain recombines TRBV3-1 (or the pseudogene TRBV3-2) with TRBJ1-4; weak D call: TRBD1 (5 bases). Per the germline V gene, CDR1 is LGHDT and CDR2 is YNNKEL (reference sequence). The V end lost 0 bases, the J end lost 6 bases, and 8 bases lay between the germline ends. This CDR3 region has 14 residues. CDR3 region: CASSQEGADEKLFF. CDR3 nucleotide sequence: TGTGCCAGCAGCCAAGAAGGGGCGGATGAAAAACTGTTTTTT.

The chain employs TRBV9 and TRBJ2-2, with 8 nucleotides matching TRBD1. Germline V lookup: CDR1 SGDLS, CDR2 YYNGEE. The CDR3 spans 17 residues. The ends lost 3 bases at V and 0 bases at J; junction bases unmatched: 7. The CDR3 region has the DNA TGTGCCAGCAGCGACCCCCGGGACAGGACGAACACCGGGGAGCTGTTTTTT. Protein sequence: CASSDPRDRTNTGELFF.

The chain carries TRBV7-9 and TRBJ1-1, with D unclear. Germline V gives CDR1 SEHNR, CDR2 FQNEAQ (reference sequence). The CDR3 is 15 residues long. The germline V and J ends were trimmed by 4 bases and 5 bases, with 17 bases remaining between them. Here the CDR3 reads CASSSLVTPGTEAFF. CDR3 sequence (DNA): TGTGCCAGCAGCTCCTTGGTCACCCCGGGAACTGAAGCTTTCTTT.

This clone was detected once. The chain carries TRBV24-1 and TRBJ2-1; 9 bases line up with TRBD1. CDR3 length equals 14 residues. J lost 8 bases, V lost 9 bases, and 10 bases had no gene match. The germline gives CDR1 KGHDR, CDR2 SFDVKD. In DNA, the CDR3 is TGTGCCACCGGGGACAGGGTCAATATTTATGAGCAGTTCTTC. Protein sequence: CATGDRVNIYEQFF.